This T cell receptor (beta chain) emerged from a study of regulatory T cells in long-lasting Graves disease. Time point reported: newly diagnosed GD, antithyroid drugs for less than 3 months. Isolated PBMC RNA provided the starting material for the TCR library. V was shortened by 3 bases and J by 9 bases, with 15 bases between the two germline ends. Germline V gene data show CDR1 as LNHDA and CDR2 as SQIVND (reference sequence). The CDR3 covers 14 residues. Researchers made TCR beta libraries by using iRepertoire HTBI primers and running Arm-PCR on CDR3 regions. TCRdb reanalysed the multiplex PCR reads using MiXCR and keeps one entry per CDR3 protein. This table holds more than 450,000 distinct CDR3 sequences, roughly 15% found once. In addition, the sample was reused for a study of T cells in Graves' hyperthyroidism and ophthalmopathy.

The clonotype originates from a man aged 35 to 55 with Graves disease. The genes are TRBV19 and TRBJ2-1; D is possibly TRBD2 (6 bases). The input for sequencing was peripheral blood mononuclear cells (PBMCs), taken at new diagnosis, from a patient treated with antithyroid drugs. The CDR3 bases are TGTGCCAGTAGTATCCTAGAGGGCGGGATTGAGCAGTTCTTC. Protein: CASSILEGGIEQFF.